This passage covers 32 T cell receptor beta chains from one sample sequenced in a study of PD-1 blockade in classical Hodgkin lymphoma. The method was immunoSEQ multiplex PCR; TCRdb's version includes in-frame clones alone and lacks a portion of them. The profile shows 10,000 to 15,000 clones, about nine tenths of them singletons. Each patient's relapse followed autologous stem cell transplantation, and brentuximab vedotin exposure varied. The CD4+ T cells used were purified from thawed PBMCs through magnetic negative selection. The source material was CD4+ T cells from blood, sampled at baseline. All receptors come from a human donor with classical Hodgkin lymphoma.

CDR3 in DNA: TGTGCCAGTAGTATGACAGCAACTAATGAAAAACTGTTTTTT. Amino acid sequence: CASSMTATNEKLFF. The V gene is TRBV19, the J gene TRBJ1-4; tentative D call: TRBD1 (5 bases). The CDR3 runs 14 residues. Per germline, CDR1 LNHDA and CDR2 SQIVND (reference sequence). V was trimmed by 3 bases and J by 0 bases, leaving 5 bases between them.

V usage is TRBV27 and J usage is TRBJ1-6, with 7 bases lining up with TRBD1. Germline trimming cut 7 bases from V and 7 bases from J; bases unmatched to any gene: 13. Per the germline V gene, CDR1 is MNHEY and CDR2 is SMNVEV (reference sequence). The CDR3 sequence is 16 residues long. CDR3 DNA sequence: TGTGCCAGCAAACCATCAGCCGGGACAGTGAATTCACCCCTCCACTTT. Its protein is CASKPSAGTVNSPLHF.

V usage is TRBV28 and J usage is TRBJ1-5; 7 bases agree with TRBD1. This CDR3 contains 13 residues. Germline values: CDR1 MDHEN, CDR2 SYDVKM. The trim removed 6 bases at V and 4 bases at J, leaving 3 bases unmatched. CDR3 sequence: CASRSTGNQPQHF. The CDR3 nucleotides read TGTGCCAGCAGGTCGACAGGGAATCAGCCCCAGCATTTT.

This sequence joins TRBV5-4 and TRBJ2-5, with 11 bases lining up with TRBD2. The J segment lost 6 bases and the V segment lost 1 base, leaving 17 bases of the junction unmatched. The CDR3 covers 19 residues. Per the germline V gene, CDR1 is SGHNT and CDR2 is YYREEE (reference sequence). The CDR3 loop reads CASSLFSSGGGNQGKTQYF. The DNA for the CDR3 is TGTGCCAGCAGCTTGTTTAGTAGCGGGGGGGGAAATCAAGGAAAGACCCAGTACTTC.

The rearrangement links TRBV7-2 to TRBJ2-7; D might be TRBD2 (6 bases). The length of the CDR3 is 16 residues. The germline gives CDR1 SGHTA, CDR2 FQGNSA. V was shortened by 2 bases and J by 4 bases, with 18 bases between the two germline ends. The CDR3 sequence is CASSLSSGGVSYEQYF. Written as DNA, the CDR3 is TGTGCCAGCAGCTTAAGCTCCGGGGGTGTGTCATACGAGCAGTACTTC.

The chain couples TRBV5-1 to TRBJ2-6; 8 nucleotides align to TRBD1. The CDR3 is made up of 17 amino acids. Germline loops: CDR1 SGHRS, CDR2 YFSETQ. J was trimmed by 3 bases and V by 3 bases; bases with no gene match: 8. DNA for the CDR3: TGCGCCAGCAGCTGGACAGGGAAACGGCATGGGGCCAACGTCCTGACTTTC. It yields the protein CASSWTGKRHGANVLTF.

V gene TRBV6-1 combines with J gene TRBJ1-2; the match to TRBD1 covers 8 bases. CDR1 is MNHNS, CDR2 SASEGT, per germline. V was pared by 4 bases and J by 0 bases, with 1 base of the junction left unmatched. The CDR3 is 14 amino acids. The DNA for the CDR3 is TGTGCCAGCAGTGCGACAGGGGCTAACTATGGCTACACCTTC. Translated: CASSATGANYGYTF.

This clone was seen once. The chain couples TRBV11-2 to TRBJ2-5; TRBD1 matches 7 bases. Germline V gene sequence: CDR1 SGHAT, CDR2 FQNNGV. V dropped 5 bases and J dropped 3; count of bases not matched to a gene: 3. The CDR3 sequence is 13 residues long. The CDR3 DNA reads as TGTGCCAGCAGCCGAGGACAGGAAGAGACCCAGTACTTC. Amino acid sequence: CASSRGQEETQYF.

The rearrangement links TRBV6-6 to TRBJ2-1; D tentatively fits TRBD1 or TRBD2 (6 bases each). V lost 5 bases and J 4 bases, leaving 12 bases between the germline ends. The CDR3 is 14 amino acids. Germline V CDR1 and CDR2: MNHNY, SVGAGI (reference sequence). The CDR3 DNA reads TGTGCCAGCAGTATCAGAGGGGGGTACAATGAGCAGTTCTTC. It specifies CASSIRGGYNEQFF.

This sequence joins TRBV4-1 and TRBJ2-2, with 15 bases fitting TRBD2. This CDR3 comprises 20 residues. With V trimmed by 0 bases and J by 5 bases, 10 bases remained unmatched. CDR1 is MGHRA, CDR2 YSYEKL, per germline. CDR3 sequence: CASSQEERTSGGAKTGELFF. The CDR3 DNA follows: TGCGCCAGCAGCCAAGAGGAACGGACTAGCGGGGGGGCCAAGACCGGGGAGCTGTTTTTT.

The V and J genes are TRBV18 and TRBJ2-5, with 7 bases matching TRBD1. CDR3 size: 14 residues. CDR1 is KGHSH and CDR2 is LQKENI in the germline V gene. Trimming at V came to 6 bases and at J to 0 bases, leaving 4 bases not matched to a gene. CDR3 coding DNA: TGTGCCAGCTCCCCGACAGGGTACCAAGAGACCCAGTACTTC. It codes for CASSPTGYQETQYF.

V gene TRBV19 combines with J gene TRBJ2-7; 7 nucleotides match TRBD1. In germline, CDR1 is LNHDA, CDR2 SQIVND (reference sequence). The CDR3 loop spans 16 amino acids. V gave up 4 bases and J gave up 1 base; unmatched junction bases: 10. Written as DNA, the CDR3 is TGTGCCAGTAGTAAGGTAGGGGGCCCCTCTTCCTACGAGCAGTACTTC. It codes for CASSKVGGPSSYEQYF.

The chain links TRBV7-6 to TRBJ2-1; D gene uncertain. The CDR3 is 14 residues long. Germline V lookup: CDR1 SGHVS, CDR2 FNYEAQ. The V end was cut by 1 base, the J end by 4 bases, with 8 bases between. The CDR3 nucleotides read TGTGCCAGCAGCTTAGAGACGACGTACAATGAGCAGTTCTTC. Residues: CASSLETTYNEQFF.

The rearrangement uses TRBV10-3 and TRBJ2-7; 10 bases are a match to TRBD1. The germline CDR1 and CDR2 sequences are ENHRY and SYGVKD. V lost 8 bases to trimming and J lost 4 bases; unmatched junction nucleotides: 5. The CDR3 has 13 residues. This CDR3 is CAIAGTGDYEQYF. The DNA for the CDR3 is TGTGCCATCGCTGGGACAGGGGATTACGAGCAGTACTTC.

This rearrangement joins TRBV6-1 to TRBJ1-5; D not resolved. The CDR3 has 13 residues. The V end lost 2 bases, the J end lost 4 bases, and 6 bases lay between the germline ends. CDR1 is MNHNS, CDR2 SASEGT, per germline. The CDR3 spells CASSELGNQPQHF. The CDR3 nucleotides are TGTGCCAGCAGTGAACTAGGGAATCAGCCCCAGCATTTT.

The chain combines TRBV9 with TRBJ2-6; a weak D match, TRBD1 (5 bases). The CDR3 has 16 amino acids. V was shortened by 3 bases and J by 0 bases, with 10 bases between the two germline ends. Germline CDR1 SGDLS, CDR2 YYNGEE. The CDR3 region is CASSERGISGANVLTF. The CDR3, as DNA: TGTGCCAGCAGCGAAAGGGGAATCTCTGGGGCCAACGTCCTGACTTTC.

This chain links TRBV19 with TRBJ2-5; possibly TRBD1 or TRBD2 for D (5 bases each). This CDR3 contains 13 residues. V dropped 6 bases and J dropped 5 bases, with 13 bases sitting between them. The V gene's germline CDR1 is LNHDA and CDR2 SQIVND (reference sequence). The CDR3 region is CASRNGGSETQYF. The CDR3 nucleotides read TGTGCCAGTAGGAATGGGGGTAGCGAGACCCAGTACTTC. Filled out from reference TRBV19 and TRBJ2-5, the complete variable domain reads DGGITQSPKYLFRKEGQNVTLSCEQNLNHDAMYWYRQDPGQGLRLIYYSQIVNDFQKGDIAEGYSVSREKKESFPLTVTSAQKNPTAFYLCASRNGGSETQYFGPGTRLLVL.

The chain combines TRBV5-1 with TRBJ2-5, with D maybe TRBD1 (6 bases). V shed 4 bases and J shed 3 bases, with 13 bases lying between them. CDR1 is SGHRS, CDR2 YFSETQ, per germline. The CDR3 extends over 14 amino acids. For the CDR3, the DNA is TGCGCCAGCAGCAGGTGGGCAGGGGAAGAGACCCAGTACTTC. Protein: CASSRWAGEETQYF. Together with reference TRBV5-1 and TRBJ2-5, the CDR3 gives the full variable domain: KAGVTQTPRYLIKTRGQQVTLSCSPISGHRSVSWYQQTPGQGLQFLFEYFSETQRNKGNFPGRFSGRQFSNSRSEMNVSTLELGDSALYLCASSRWAGEETQYFGPGTRLLVL.

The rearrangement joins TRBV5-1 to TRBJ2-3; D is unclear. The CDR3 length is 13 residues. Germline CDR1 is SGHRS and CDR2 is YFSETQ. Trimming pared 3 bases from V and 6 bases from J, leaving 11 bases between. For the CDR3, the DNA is TGCGCCAGCAGCTCATCCCCTAGGGATACGCAGTATTTT. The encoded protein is CASSSSPRDTQYF.

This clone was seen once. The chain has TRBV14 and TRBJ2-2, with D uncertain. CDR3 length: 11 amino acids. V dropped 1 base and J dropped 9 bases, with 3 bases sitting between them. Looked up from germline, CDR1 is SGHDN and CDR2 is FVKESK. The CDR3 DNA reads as TGTGCCAGCAGCCAAGTCCGGGAGCTGTTTTTT. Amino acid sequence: CASSQVRELFF. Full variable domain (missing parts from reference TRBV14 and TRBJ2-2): EAGVTQFPSHSVIEKGQTVTLRCDPISGHDNLYWYRRVMGKEIKFLLHFVKESKQDESGMPNNRFLAERTGGTYSTLKVQPAELEDSGVYFCASSQVRELFFGEGSRLTVL.

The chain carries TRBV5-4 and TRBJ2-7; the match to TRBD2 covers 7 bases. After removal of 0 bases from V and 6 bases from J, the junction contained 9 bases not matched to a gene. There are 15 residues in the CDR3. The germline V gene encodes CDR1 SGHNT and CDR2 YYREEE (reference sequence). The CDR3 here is CASSLGRDYNAEQYF. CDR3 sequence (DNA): TGTGCCAGCAGCTTGGGCCGGGACTACAACGCCGAGCAGTACTTC.

The CDR3 sequence: CVTLTSLNTGELFF. Here the CDR3 DNA reads TGTGTTACCTTGACTAGCCTTAACACCGGGGAGCTGTTTTTT. The rearrangement links TRBV28 to TRBJ2-2, with 7 bases that match TRBD2. CDR3 length equals 14 residues. The germline V gene encodes CDR1 MDHEN and CDR2 SYDVKM. Full variable domain (outside the CDR3, taken from reference TRBV28 and TRBJ2-2): DVKVTQSSRYLVKRTGEKVFLECVQDMDHENMFWYRQDPGLGLRLIYFSYDVKMKEKGDIPEGYSVSREKKERFSLILESASTNQTSMYLCVTLTSLNTGELFFGEGSRLTVL.

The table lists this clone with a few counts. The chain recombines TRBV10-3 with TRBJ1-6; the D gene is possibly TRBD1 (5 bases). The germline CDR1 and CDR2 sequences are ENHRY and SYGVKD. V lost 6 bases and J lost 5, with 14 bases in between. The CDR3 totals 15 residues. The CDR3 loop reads CAIRLSGSDNSPLHF. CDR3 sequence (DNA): TGTGCCATCAGGTTGTCAGGGTCGGATAATTCACCCCTCCACTTT.

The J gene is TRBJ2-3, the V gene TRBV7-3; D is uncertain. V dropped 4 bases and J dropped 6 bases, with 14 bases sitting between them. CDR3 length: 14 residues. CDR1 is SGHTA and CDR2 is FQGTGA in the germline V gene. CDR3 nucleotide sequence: TGTGCCAGCAGCTCAGGCCCTCCCCGGGATACGCAGTATTTT. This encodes CASSSGPPRDTQYF.

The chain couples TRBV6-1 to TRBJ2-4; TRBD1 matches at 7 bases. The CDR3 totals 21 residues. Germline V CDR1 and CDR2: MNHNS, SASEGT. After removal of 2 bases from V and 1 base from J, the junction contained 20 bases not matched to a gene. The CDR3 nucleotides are TGTGCCAGCAGTGAATCGCGCATTCGGACAGGTCGATTGGTGGCCAAAAACATTCAGTACTTC. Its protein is CASSESRIRTGRLVAKNIQYF.

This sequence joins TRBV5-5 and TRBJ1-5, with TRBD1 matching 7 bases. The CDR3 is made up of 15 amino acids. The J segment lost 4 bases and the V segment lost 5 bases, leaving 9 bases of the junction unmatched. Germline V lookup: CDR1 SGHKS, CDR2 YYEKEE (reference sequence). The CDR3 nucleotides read TGTGCCAGCAGTCAGGCCGGGACAGATAATCAGCCCCAGCATTTT. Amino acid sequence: CASSQAGTDNQPQHF. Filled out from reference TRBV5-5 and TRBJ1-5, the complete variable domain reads DAGVTQSPTHLIKTRGQQVTLRCSPISGHKSVSWYQQVLGQGPQFIFQYYEKEERGRGNFPDRFSARQFPNYSSELNVNALLLGDSALYLCASSQAGTDNQPQHFGDGTRLSIL.

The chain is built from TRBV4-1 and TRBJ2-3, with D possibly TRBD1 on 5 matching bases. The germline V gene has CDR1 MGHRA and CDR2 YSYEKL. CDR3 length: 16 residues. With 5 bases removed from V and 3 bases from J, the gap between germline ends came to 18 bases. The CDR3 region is CASSYLPGMGTDTQYF. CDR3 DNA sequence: TGCGCCAGCAGCTACTTGCCAGGGATGGGGACAGATACGCAGTATTTT.

The CDR3 bases are TGCGCCAGCAGTGATCGGCATGAGCAGTTCTTC. It yields the protein CASSDRHEQFF. This rearrangement joins TRBV10-2 to TRBJ2-1; D unresolved. The germline CDR1 and CDR2 sequences are WSHSY and SAAADI. Trimming stripped 3 bases from V and 8 bases from J, with 5 bases between. The length of the CDR3 is 11 residues.

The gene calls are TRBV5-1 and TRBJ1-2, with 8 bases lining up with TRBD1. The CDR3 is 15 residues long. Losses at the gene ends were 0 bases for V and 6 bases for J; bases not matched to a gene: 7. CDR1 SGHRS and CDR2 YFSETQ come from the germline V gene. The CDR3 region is CASSLARQGADGYTF. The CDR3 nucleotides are TGCGCCAGCAGCTTGGCCAGGCAGGGGGCTGATGGCTACACCTTC.

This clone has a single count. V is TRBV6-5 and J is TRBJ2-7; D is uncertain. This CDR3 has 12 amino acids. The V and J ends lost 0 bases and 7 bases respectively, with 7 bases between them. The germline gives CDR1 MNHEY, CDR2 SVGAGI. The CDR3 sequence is CASSYSGEEQYF. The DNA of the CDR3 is TGTGCCAGCAGTTACTCAGGAGAAGAGCAGTACTTC.

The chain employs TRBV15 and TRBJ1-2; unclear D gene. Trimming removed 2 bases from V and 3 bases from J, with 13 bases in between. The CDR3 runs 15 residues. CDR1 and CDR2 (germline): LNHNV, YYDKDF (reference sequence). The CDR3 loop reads CATSRILGNDYGYTF. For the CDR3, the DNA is TGTGCCACCAGCAGAATTTTAGGGAATGACTATGGCTACACCTTC.

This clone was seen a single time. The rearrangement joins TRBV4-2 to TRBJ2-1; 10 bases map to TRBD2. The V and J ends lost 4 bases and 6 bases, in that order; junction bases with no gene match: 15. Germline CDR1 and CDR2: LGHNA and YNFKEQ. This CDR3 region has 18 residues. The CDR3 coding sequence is TGTGCCAGCAGCCCGGCAGGTTTGGGGCTAGCGGGAGCCAATGAGCAGTTCTTC. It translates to CASSPAGLGLAGANEQFF.